A selection of T cell receptor beta chains follows, all from one sample in a study of OX40 agonist ivuxolimab in advanced cancers. Using immunoSEQ multiplex PCR, the repertoire was profiled, and TCRdb retains in-frame clones only, with some absent. The table shows around 85,000 clones, with roughly nine tenths occurring only once. Here the sequenced sample was CD4+ or CD8+ T cells sorted from blood, taken in a trial of the OX40 agonist ivuxolimab. These receptor sequences come from an adult with an advanced solid tumor such as melanoma, head and neck, liver or kidney cancer. Both conserved end residues are part of each CDR3. A D gene is named only where the DNA matches it firmly.

J gene: TRBJ1-4
D gene: TRBD1
V gene: TRBV19
CDR3 protein: CASIGQDNEKLFF

J gene: TRBJ2-5
D gene: NA
V gene: TRBV13
CDR3 protein: CASSLLDTKETQYF

J gene: TRBJ1-5
D gene: NA
V gene: TRBV15
CDR3 protein: CATSRPALNQPQHF

J gene: TRBJ2-7
D gene: NA
V gene: TRBV19
CDR3 protein: CASSEAAPYEQYF

J gene: TRBJ1-2
D gene: TRBD1
V gene: TRBV9
CDR3 protein: CASSPSGQGRNYGYTF

J gene: TRBJ1-2
D gene: NA
V gene: TRBV16
CDR3 protein: CASSQWTYGYTF

J gene: TRBJ2-7
D gene: NA
V gene: TRBV19
CDR3 protein: CASRHRGSSYEQYF

J gene: TRBJ1-2
D gene: NA
V gene: TRBV2
CDR3 protein: CAYARGYGYTF

J gene: TRBJ1-1
D gene: NA
V gene: TRBV9
CDR3 protein: CASSVAGRNTEAFF

J gene: TRBJ2-6
D gene: NA
V gene: TRBV27
CDR3 protein: CASSPGANVLTF

J gene: TRBJ1-1
D gene: NA
V gene: TRBV11-2
CDR3 protein: CASSPKLRAGDTEAFF

J gene: TRBJ2-7
D gene: TRBD1
V gene: TRBV6-6
CDR3 protein: CASSFWTGSYEQYF

J gene: TRBJ2-1
D gene: NA
V gene: TRBV2
CDR3 protein: CASSEWTSDEQFF

J gene: TRBJ1-2
D gene: NA
V gene: TRBV25-1
CDR3 protein: CASAGYRGFNYGYTF

J gene: TRBJ2-7
D gene: TRBD2
V gene: TRBV4-3
CDR3 protein: CASSQDLGGVYEQYF

J gene: TRBJ2-1
D gene: NA
V gene: TRBV4-1
CDR3 protein: CASSQGASGRSTAYNEQFF

J gene: TRBJ2-5
D gene: NA
V gene: TRBV14
CDR3 protein: CASSHWRRIPQETQYF

J gene: TRBJ2-3
D gene: NA
V gene: TRBV5-4
CDR3 protein: CASSFMSTDTQYF

J gene: TRBJ1-2
D gene: NA
V gene: TRBV19
CDR3 protein: CASRKGRDNYGYTF

J gene: TRBJ2-1
D gene: NA
V gene: TRBV7-8
CDR3 protein: CASSPTLAGLRLNILNNEQFF

J gene: TRBJ2-1
D gene: NA
V gene: TRBV7-8
CDR3 protein: CASSSFTLGPRNEQFF

J gene: TRBJ2-1
D gene: NA
V gene: TRBV19
CDR3 protein: CASSIGQNYNEQFF

J gene: TRBJ2-3
D gene: NA
V gene: TRBV9
CDR3 protein: CASSVGPPDTQYF

J gene: TRBJ1-1
D gene: NA
V gene: TRBV6-5
CDR3 protein: CASSYSRQIEAFF

J gene: TRBJ2-1
D gene: TRBD2
V gene: TRBV12-5
CDR3 protein: CASGDDGRNNEQFF

J gene: TRBJ1-1
D gene: NA
V gene: TRBV28
CDR3 protein: CASSSPGRGMEAFF

J gene: TRBJ1-2
D gene: NA
V gene: TRBV11-2
CDR3 protein: CASSFPGLLYGYTF

J gene: TRBJ2-7
D gene: NA
V gene: TRBV4-1
CDR3 protein: CASSQITGLSSYEQYF

J gene: TRBJ2-1
D gene: NA
V gene: TRBV19
CDR3 protein: CASSESGTWDEQFF

J gene: TRBJ2-7
D gene: NA
V gene: TRBV6-6
CDR3 protein: CASSYSVMGKPYEQYF

J gene: TRBJ2-3
D gene: TRBD1
V gene: TRBV19
CDR3 protein: CASSRDREGADTQYF

J gene: TRBJ2-1
D gene: NA
V gene: TRBV15
CDR3 protein: CATRGSPYNEQFF

J gene: TRBJ2-1
D gene: NA
V gene: TRBV28
CDR3 protein: CASRTSSSYNEQFF

J gene: TRBJ1-1
D gene: NA
V gene: TRBV11-2
CDR3 protein: CASMGAWAEAFF

J gene: TRBJ2-3
D gene: NA
V gene: TRBV25-1
CDR3 protein: CASSDPFTDTQYF

J gene: TRBJ1-1
D gene: NA
V gene: TRBV30
CDR3 protein: CASEPPNKAFF

J gene: TRBJ2-1
D gene: TRBD2
V gene: TRBV27
CDR3 protein: CASSTSGASSYNEQFF